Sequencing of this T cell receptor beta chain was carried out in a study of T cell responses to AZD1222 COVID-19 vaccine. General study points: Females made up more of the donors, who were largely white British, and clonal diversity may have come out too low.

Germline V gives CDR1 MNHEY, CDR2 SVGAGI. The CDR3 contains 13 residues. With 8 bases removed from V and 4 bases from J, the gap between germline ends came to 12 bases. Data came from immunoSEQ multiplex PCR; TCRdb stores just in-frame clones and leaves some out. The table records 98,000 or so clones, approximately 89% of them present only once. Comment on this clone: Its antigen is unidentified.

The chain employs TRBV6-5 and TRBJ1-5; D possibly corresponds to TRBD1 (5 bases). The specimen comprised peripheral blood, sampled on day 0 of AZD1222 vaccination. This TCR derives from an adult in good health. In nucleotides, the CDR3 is TGTGCCAGCGCCAGGGTAAGAAATCAGCCCCAGCATTTT. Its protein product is CASARVRNQPQHF.